This TCR beta chain came from a study of blood T cells in healthy people across ages. The second PCR ran roughly 7 to 11 cycles with a sample-barcoded 5' primer and J-beta primers. TCRdb re-derived calls from the 5' RACE reads in MiXCR, one entry per CDR3 protein. The sample yields some 1,000,000 distinct CDR3 sequences, 20% to 25% seen once. Looked up from germline, CDR1 is MGHRA and CDR2 is YSYEKL. The CDR3 has 17 amino acids. V dropped 1 base and J dropped 2 bases, with 15 bases sitting between them. Study results and caveats: Both naive CD4+ cell counts and diversity were greater in long-lived donors than in aged donors.

The table lists this clonotype with a few counts. Its antigen remains unidentified. These data are also associated with another study on T cells of mothers and their children. As that study records: Healthy Caucasian mothers, three in number, and their six children were the donors. Random nucleotides (2-4) and sample barcodes were added by the M1S primer used in the second PCR.

This sequence originates from a girl aged 2-10 years in good health. Sequencing input: blood. The rearrangement joins TRBV4-1 to TRBJ2-1, with D possibly called TRBD1 or TRBD2 (6 bases each). CDR3 region: CASSQVPEGGAYNEQFF. The CDR3 DNA sequence: TGCGCCAGCAGCCAAGTCCCGGAGGGGGGAGCCTACAATGAGCAGTTCTTC.